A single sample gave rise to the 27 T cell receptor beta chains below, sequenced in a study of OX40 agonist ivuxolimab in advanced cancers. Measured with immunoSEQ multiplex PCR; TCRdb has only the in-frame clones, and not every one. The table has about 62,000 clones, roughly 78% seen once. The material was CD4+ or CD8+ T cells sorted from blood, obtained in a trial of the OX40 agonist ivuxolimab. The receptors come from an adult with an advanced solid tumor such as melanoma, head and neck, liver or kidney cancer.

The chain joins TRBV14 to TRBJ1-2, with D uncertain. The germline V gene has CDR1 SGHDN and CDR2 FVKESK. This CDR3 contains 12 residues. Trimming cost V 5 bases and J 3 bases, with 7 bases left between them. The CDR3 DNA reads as TGTGCCAGCAGCTCAGCCTACTATGGCTACACCTTC. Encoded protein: CASSSAYYGYTF.

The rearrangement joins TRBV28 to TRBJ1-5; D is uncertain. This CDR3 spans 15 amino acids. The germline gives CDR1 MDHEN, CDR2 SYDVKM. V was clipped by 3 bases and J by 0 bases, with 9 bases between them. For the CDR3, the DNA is TGTGCCAGCAGTTTTAGCCAGTATAGCAATCAGCCCCAGCATTTT. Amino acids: CASSFSQYSNQPQHF.

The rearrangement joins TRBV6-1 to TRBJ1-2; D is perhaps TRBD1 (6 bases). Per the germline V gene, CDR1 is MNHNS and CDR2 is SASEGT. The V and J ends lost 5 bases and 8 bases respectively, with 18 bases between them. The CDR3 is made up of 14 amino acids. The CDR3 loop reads CASSPGAGVDGYTF. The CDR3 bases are TGTGCCAGCAGTCCAGGGGCCGGGGTGGACGGCTACACCTTC.

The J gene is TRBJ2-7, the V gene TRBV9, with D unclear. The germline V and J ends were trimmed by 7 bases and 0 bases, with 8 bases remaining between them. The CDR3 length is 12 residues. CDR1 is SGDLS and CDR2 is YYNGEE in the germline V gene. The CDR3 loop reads CASEGSSYEQYF. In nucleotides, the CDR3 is TGTGCCAGCGAAGGGTCCTCCTACGAGCAGTACTTC.

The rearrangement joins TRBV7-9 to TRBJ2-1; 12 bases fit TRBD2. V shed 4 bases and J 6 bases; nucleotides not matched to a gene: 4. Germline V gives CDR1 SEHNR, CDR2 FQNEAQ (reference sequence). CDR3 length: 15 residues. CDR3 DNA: TGTGCCAGCAGCTCAGCGACTAGCGGGAGCAATGAGCAGTTCTTC. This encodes CASSSATSGSNEQFF.

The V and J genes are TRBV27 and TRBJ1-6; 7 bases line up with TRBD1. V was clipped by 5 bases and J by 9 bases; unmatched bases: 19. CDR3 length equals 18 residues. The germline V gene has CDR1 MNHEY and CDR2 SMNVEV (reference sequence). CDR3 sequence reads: CASSLPAQTGFGGSPLHF. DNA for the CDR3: TGTGCCAGCAGTCTCCCCGCCCAGACAGGGTTCGGCGGTTCACCCCTCCACTTT.

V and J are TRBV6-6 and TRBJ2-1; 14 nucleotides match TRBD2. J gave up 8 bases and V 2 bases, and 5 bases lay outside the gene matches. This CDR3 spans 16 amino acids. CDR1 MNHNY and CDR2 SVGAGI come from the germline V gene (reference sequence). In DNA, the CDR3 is TGTGCCAGCAGTTACGGACTAGCGGGGGGTGGAGATGAGCAGTTCTTC. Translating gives CASSYGLAGGGDEQFF.

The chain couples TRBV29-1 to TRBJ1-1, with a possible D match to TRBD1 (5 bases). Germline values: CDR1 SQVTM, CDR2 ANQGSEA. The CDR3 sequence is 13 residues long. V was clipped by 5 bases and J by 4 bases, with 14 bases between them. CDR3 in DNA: TGCAGCGTTCCCCCGACAGAGAGCACTGAAGCTTTCTTT. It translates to CSVPPTESTEAFF. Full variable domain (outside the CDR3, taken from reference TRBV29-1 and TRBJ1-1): SAVISQKPSRDICQRGTSLTIQCQVDSQVTMMFWYRQQPGQSLTLIATANQGSEATYESGFVIDKFPISRPNLTFSTLTVSNMSPEDSSIYLCSVPPTESTEAFFGQGTRLTVV.

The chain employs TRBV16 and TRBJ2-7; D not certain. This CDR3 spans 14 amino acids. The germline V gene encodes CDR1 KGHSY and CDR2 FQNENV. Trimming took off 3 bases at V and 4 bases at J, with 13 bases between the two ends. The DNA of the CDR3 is TGTGCCAGCAGCCAGGCAGCCGTGAATTACGAGCAGTACTTC. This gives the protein CASSQAAVNYEQYF.

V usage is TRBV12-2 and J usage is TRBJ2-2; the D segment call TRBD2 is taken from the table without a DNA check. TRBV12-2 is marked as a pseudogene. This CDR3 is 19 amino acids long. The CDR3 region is CASRLARKGLSRTYGELFF. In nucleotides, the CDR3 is TGTGCAAGTCGCTTAGCGCGGAAAGGACTGTCCAGAACCTACGGGGAGCTGTTTTTT.

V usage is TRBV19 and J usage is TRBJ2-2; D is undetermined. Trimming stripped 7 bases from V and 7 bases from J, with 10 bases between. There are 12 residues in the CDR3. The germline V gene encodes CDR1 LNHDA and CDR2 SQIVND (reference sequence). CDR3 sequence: CASIGSGGELFF. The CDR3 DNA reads TGTGCCAGTATTGGATCTGGCGGGGAGCTGTTTTTT.

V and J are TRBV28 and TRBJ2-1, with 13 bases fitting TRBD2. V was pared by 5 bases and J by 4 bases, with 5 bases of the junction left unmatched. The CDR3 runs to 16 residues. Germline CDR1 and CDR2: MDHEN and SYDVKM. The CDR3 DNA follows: TGTGCCAGCAGTCCTACGGGACTAGCGGGATACAATGAGCAGTTCTTC. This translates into CASSPTGLAGYNEQFF.

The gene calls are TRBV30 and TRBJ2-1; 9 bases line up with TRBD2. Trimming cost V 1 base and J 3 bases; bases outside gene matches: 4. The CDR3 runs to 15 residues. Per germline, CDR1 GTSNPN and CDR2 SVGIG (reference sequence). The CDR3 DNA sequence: TGTGCCTGGAGTGATCTAGCGGGATTCTACAATGAGCAGTTCTTC. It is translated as CAWSDLAGFYNEQFF.

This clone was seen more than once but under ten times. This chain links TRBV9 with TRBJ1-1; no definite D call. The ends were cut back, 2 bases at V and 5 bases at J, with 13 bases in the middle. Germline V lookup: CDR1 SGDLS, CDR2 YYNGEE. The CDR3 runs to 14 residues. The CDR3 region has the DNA TGTGCCAGCAGCGTCTCTTTGGAAGGGACTGAAGCTTTCTTT. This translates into CASSVSLEGTEAFF.

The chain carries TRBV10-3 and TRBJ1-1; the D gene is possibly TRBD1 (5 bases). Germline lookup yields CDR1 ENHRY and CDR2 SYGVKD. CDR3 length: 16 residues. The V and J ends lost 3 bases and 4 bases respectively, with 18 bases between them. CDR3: CAISESVQGASTEAFF. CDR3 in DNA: TGTGCCATCAGTGAAAGTGTGCAGGGTGCGAGCACTGAAGCTTTCTTT.

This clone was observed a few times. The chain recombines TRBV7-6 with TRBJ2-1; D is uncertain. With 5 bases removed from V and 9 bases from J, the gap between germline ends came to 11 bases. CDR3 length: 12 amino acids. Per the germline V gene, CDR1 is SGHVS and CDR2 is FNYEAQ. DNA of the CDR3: TGTGCCAGCAGCAGAGGTAGTTTTGAGCAGTTCTTC. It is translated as CASSRGSFEQFF. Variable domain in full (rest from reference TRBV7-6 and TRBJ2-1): GAGVSQSPRYKVTKRGQDVALRCDPISGHVSLYWYRQALGQGPEFLTYFNYEAQQDKSGLPNDRFSAERPEGSISTLTIQRTEQRDSAMYRCASSRGSFEQFFGPGTRLTVL.

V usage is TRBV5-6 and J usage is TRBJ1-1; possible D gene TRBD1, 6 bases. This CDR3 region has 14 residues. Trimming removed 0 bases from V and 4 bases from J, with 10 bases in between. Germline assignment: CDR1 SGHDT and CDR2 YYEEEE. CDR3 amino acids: CASSLAGVTTEAFF. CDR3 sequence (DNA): TGTGCCAGCAGCTTGGCAGGGGTCACCACTGAAGCTTTCTTT.

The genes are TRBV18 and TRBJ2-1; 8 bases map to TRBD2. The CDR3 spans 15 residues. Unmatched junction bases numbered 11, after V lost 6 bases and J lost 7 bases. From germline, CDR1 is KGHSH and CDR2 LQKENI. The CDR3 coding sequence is TGTGCCAGCTCTCTCGGACTAGCCAATGGGAATGAGCAGTTCTTC. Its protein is CASSLGLANGNEQFF. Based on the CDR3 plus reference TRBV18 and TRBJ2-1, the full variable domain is NAGVMQNPRHLVRRRGQEARLRCSPMKGHSHVYWYRQLPEEGLKFMVYLQKENIIDESGMPKERFSAEFPKEGPSILRIQQVVRGDSAAYFCASSLGLANGNEQFFGPGTRLTVL.

The CDR3 sequence is CASSVDLETQYF. As DNA, the CDR3 is TGTGCCAGCAGCGTAGATTTGGAGACCCAGTACTTC. The rearrangement uses TRBV9 and TRBJ2-5; D is unresolved. Trimming took off 0 bases at V and 5 bases at J, with 5 bases between the two ends. The CDR3 consists of 12 residues. CDR1 is SGDLS, CDR2 YYNGEE, per germline.

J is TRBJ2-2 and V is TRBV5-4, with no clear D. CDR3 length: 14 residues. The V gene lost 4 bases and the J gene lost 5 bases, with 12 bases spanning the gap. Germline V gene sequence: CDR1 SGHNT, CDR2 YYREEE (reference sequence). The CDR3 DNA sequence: TGTGCCAGCAGCGTTAGAAGTAGGACCGGGGAGCTGTTTTTT. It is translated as CASSVRSRTGELFF.

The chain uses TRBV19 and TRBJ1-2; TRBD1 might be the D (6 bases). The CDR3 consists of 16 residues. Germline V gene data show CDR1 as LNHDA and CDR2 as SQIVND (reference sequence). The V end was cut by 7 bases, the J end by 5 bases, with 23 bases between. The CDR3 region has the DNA TGTGCCAGTACCCCCCCGGGGGGCAGTACGGGATATGGCTACACCTTC. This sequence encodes CASTPPGGSTGYGYTF. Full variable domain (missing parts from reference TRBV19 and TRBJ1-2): DGGITQSPKYLFRKEGQNVTLSCEQNLNHDAMYWYRQDPGQGLRLIYYSQIVNDFQKGDIAEGYSVSREKKESFPLTVTSAQKNPTAFYLCASTPPGGSTGYGYTFGSGTRLTVV.

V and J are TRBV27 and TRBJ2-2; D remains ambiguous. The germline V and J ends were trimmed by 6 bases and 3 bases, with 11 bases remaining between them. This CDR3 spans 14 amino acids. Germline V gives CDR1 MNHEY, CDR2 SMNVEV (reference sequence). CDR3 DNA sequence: TGTGCCAGCAGAGGGCGACCTTACACCGGGGAGCTGTTTTTT. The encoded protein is CASRGRPYTGELFF.

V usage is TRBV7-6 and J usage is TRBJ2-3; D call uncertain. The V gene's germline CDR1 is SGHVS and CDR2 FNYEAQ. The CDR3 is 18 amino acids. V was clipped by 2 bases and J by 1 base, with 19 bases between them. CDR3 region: CASSLRWREKTGTDTQYF. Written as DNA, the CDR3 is TGTGCCAGCAGCTTAAGATGGAGAGAAAAGACGGGCACAGATACGCAGTATTTT.

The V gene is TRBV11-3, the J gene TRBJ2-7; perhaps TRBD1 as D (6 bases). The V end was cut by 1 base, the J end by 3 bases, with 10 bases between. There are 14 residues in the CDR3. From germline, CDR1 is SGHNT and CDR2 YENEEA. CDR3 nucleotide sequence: TGTGCCAGCAGCTTAGGGGACACCAACTACGAGCAGTACTTC. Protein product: CASSLGDTNYEQYF.

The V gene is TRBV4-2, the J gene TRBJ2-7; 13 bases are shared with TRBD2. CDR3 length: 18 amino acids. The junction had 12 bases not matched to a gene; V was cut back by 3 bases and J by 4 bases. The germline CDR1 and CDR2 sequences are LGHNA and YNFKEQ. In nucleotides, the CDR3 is TGTGCCAGCAGCCAGGATCTCCTGGGACTAGCGGGAAGTTACGAGCAGTACTTC. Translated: CASSQDLLGLAGSYEQYF.

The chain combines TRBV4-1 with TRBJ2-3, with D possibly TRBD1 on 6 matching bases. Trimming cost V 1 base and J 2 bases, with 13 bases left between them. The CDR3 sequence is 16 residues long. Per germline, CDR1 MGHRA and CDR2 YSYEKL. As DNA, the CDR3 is TGCGCCAGCAGCCAAGTAGACAGGTCCACCACAGATACGCAGTATTTT. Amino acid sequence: CASSQVDRSTTDTQYF.

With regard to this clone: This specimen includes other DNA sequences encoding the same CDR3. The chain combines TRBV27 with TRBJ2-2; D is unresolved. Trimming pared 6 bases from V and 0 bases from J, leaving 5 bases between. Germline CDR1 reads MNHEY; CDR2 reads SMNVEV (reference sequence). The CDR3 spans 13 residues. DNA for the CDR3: TGTGCCAGCAGCTATACGAACACCGGGGAGCTGTTTTTT. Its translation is CASSYTNTGELFF.